This T cell receptor (beta chain) was retrieved from a study of blood T cell repertoires in COVID-19. Across the study: Samples came from the United States, Italy and Spain, spanning acute and convalescent COVID-19. From T cells, B-cell-depleted T cells, or PBMCs came the material, which was cDNA or gDNA.

The CDR3 has 19 residues. Per the study methods: For nucleated cells, counts were estimated from reference gene primer amplification. Here immunoSEQ multiplex PCR was the method, and the copy in TCRdb shows in-frame clones only, minus some. V, J and clone size were drawn from that table, and D and trimming were deduced from the DNA. The table includes fewer than 85,000 clones, 80% to 90% detected once. The receptor was isolated from a man aged 50 to 59 with active COVID-19. This rearrangement joins TRBV21-1 to TRBJ2-2; the table's D call of TRBD1 was not tested on the DNA. TRBV21-1 is a listed pseudogene. Sequences were obtained from peripheral blood. The CDR3 nucleotides are TGTGCCAGCAGCAAAGTTCCATATATAGGCAGGAATGGTCCCGGGGAGCTGTTTTTT. Protein: CASSKVPYIGRNGPGELFF.